The sequence of this T cell receptor (beta chain) was determined in a study of T cell responses to AZD1222 COVID-19 vaccine. General study results and limits: Only five to seven individuals given AZD1222 were seropositive at baseline. Donor demographics were predominantly white British with a female majority; clonal diversity may be underestimated. The breadth and depth of Spike-specific TCRs increased once two AZD1222 doses had been given.

V shed 0 bases and J 5 bases; nucleotides not matched to a gene: 6. This CDR3 region has 15 residues. CDR1 and CDR2 from the germline V gene are SGHAT and FQNNGV. The assay was immunoSEQ multiplex PCR, and TCRdb's table has in-frame clones only and misses some. The sample consists of fewer than 100,000 clones, about 90% of them appearing once. About this clone itself: Its antigen remains unidentified.

This chain uses TRBV11-2 with TRBJ1-2, with TRBD1 matching over 7 bases. This specimen consisted of peripheral blood, obtained 28 days after the second AZD1222 dose. This TCR came from an adult who received the AZD1222 COVID-19 vaccine. CDR3 in DNA: TGTGCCAGCAGCTTAGACAGGGGGGGCTCGTATGGCTACACCTTC. This encodes CASSLDRGGSYGYTF.